This T cell receptor (beta chain) was recorded in a study of regulatory T cells in long-lasting Graves disease. About the study: Persistence in Graves' disease denoted antithyroid drug use beyond 5 years alongside positive TSH receptor antibodies. Findings and limits, study-wide: When disease was persistent, TRBV28, TRBJ1-2 and TRBJ2-5 were the favored segments.

Time point defined: persistent/refractory GD, antithyroid drugs over 5 years with positive TRAb. There was RNA extracted from PBMCs, and the TCR library was made from it. From each patient, 8 to 10 milliliters of peripheral blood was drawn and collected into an EDTA anticoagulant tube. This clonotype was recorded at least ten times. Its cognate antigen is unknown. The authors built TCR beta libraries using iRepertoire HTBI primers and Arm-PCR of CDR3 regions. TCRdb analysed the multiplex PCR reads with MiXCR anew, one entry per CDR3 protein. Among 400,000 or so distinct CDR3 sequences listed, about 20% were seen once. The CDR3 totals 15 residues. V was cut by 4 bases and J by 2 bases, with 15 bases left in between.

Sequenced material: peripheral blood mononuclear cells (PBMCs), taken when the disease was refractory, from a patient treated with antithyroid drugs. The receptor was derived from a female donor with Graves disease. The chain carries TRBV12-3 or TRBV12-4 and TRBJ2-7, with D perhaps matching TRBD1 (6 bases). The CDR3 DNA sequence: TGTGCCAGCAGTTCCACAGGGCGCCCTCCCTACGAGCAGTACTTC. Translating it yields CASSSTGRPPYEQYF.